This T cell receptor beta chain was captured in a study of molecular identifiers for immune sequencing clone quantification. This clonotype was found many times. For naive CD8 T cells, sorting used the CD8+CD4-CCR7+CD45RA+ phenotype. TCRdb reprocessed the PCR reads via MiXCR and lists one record per CDR3 protein. The data show some 650,000 distinct CDR3 sequences, 20% seen once. Germline CDR1 SEHNR, CDR2 FQNEAQ (reference sequence). This CDR3 has 15 amino acids. V dropped 5 bases and J dropped 3 bases, with 15 bases sitting between them. The clonotype originates from a human donor in good health. Some libraries in this study had Jurkat cell RNA spiked in. Sequenced material: naive CD8+ T cells from blood, with Jurkat cell RNA spiked in. Sample subset: FACS-sorted CD8+CD4-CCR7+CD45RA+ naive T cells. The chain couples TRBV7-9 to TRBJ2-3; maybe TRBD2 (5 bases). The CDR3 here is CASSPSVGLTDTQYF. Written as DNA, the CDR3 is TGTGCCAGCAGCCCCTCGGTAGGACTGACAGATACGCAGTATTTT. Drawing the rest from reference TRBV7-9 and TRBJ2-3, the complete variable domain is DTGVSQNPRHKITKRGQNVTFRCDPISEHNRLYWYRQTLGQGPEFLTYFQNEAQLEKSRLLSDRFSAERPKGSFSTLEIQRTEQGDSAMYLCASSPSVGLTDTQYFGPGTRLTVL.